A single sample gave rise to the 10 T cell receptor beta chains below, sequenced in a study of T cell repertoires in cytomegalovirus infection. Antigens of these TCRs are unknown. TCRdb re-called the reads through MiXCR, storing one row per CDR3 protein. The profile shows around 300,000 distinct CDR3 sequences, roughly 21% of them singletons. The sample was cultured PBMCs, taken from culture after CMV antigen stimulation. The receptors were gathered from a human donor in good health (CMV status not recorded). Some clones in this sample may be carry-over from other donors' samples.

This clonotype has just a few counts. The rearrangement uses TRBV4-1 and TRBJ2-7; no clear D gene. The germline V gene has CDR1 MGHRA and CDR2 YSYEKL. Trimming shortened V by 0 bases and J by 1 base, and 13 bases separated the two germline ends. This CDR3 comprises 16 residues. The CDR3 region is CASSQERASASYEQYF. The CDR3, as DNA: TGCGCCAGCAGCCAAGAACGGGCGAGCGCTTCCTACGAGCAGTACTTC.

This clonotype has more than one count but fewer than ten. The chain recombines TRBV6-2 or TRBV6-3 with TRBJ2-1; 12 bases align to TRBD2. CDR3 length equals 17 residues. V gave up 2 bases and J gave up 8 bases; unmatched junction bases: 10. The germline CDR1 and CDR2 sequences are MNHEY and SVGEGT. DNA of the CDR3: TGTGCCAGCAGTTACACTAGACTAGCGGGAGTAGTTGATGAGCAGTTCTTC. Protein sequence: CASSYTRLAGVVDEQFF.

This clonotype was found many times. The chain joins TRBV7-2 to TRBJ1-5; D not certain. This CDR3 region has 15 residues. CDR1 and CDR2 from the germline V gene are SGHTA and FQGNSA. V lost 5 bases and J 0 bases, leaving 11 bases between the germline ends. CDR3 protein: CASSPGGFSNQPQHF. The CDR3 DNA sequence: TGTGCCAGCAGCCCAGGTGGCTTTAGCAATCAGCCCCAGCATTTT.

This clonotype was detected a few times. In nucleotides, the CDR3 is TGTGCCAGCAGTCCACCCTCATACGCCTACGAGCAGTACTTC. Protein: CASSPPSYAYEQYF. The chain carries TRBV28 and TRBJ2-7; D unclear. V shed 5 bases and J shed 2 bases, with 13 bases lying between them. The CDR3 loop spans 14 amino acids. The germline CDR1 and CDR2 sequences are MDHEN and SYDVKM.

This sequence joins TRBV24-1 and TRBJ2-3; the D is unclear. Trimming cost V 3 bases and J 2 bases, with 11 bases left between them. CDR3 length: 15 residues. Germline V gene lookup returns CDR1 KGHDR and CDR2 SFDVKD. CDR3 residues: CATSDPKTNTDTQYF. The CDR3 bases are TGTGCCACCAGTGATCCTAAGACCAACACAGATACGCAGTATTTT.

The gene calls are TRBV5-6 and TRBJ2-2; no clear D gene. The CDR3 runs 14 residues. Germline CDR1 and CDR2: SGHDT and YYEEEE. Trimming removed 2 bases from V and 1 base from J, with 6 bases in between. The CDR3 bases are TGTGCCAGCAGCTTCACAATGAACACCGGGGAGCTGTTTTTT. This encodes CASSFTMNTGELFF.

This chain joins TRBV12-3 or TRBV12-4 and TRBJ1-5; D is uncertain. The CDR3 contains 15 residues. V lost 3 bases to trimming and J lost 2 bases, with 11 bases between them. CDR3 loop: CASSFTAVGNQPQHF. The CDR3 region has the DNA TGTGCCAGCAGTTTTACGGCAGTGGGCAATCAGCCCCAGCATTTT.

The V call is TRBV19, the J call TRBJ1-1; possible D gene TRBD1, 5 bases. Germline-derived CDR1 and CDR2 are LNHDA and SQIVND (reference sequence). The length of the CDR3 is 16 residues. Trimming shortened V by 2 bases and J by 0 bases, and 13 bases separated the two germline ends. CDR3 DNA: TGTGCCAGTAGTATAATCCGGGGGGATATGAACACTGAAGCTTTCTTT. Translation gives CASSIIRGDMNTEAFF.

Many counts were recorded for this clonotype. The V call is TRBV6-2 or TRBV6-3, the J call TRBJ2-1; 8 nucleotides match TRBD1. This CDR3 comprises 16 residues. Per germline, CDR1 MNHEY and CDR2 SVGEGT. The V and J ends lost 2 bases and 3 bases, in that order; junction bases with no gene match: 6. Here the CDR3 DNA reads TGTGCCAGCAGTTACCCGGCAGGGGGCTTCTACAATGAGCAGTTCTTC. This encodes CASSYPAGGFYNEQFF.

The chain combines TRBV7-3 with TRBJ2-1; 10 bases line up with TRBD2. Trimming at V came to 5 bases and at J to 6 bases, leaving 7 bases not matched to a gene. The CDR3 totals 15 residues. Germline-derived CDR1 and CDR2 are SGHTA and FQGTGA. The CDR3 spells CASSPPGTSANEQFF. CDR3 nucleotide sequence: TGTGCCAGCAGCCCCCCCGGGACTAGCGCCAATGAGCAGTTCTTC.